This T cell receptor beta chain emerged from a study of shared clonotypes between healthy human individuals. The assay was immunoSEQ multiplex PCR, and TCRdb's table has in-frame clones only and misses some. The repertoire has about a million clones, approximately 70% of them found once; the top ten carry approximately 1.5%. The length of the CDR3 is 11 residues. Germline loops: CDR1 MNHNS, CDR2 SASEGT. V was shortened by 8 bases and J by 1 base, with 5 bases between the two germline ends. The clonotype originates from a man aged 18 to 29 in good health. The chain couples TRBV6-1 to TRBJ1-1, with no clear D. The material sequenced was memory CD4+ T cells sorted from blood. Subset indicated: CD45RA-negative fraction. DNA for the CDR3: TGTGCCAGCGTAGAGAACACTGAAGCTTTCTTT. This sequence encodes CASVENTEAFF.